A single sample is the source of the 15 T cell receptor beta chains below, sequenced in a study of OX40 agonist ivuxolimab in advanced cancers. The method was immunoSEQ multiplex PCR; TCRdb's version includes in-frame clones alone and lacks a portion of them. The sample includes more than 75,000 clones, under 85% seen only once; the top ten take roughly 6%. The material sequenced was CD4+ or CD8+ T cells sorted from blood, taken in a trial of the OX40 agonist ivuxolimab. Receptors originate from an adult with an advanced solid tumor such as melanoma, head and neck, liver or kidney cancer.

The chain joins TRBV25-1 to TRBJ1-2; TRBD1 agrees at 8 bases. Germline CDR1 reads MGHDK; CDR2 reads SYGVNS. With 4 bases clipped from V and 4 bases from J, the junction kept 8 bases outside the gene matches. The CDR3 length is 15 residues. This chain's CDR3 is CASSAGGPRAYGYTF. The CDR3 nucleotides are TGTGCCAGCAGTGCAGGGGGCCCGCGGGCCTATGGCTACACCTTC.

The CDR3: CASSQDLGLAGQRQETQYF. DNA of the CDR3: TGTGCCAGCAGCCAAGATCTGGGACTAGCGGGCCAACGCCAAGAGACCCAGTACTTC. This chain uses TRBV4-2 with TRBJ2-5; 12 positions agree with TRBD2. Germline V gene data show CDR1 as LGHNA and CDR2 as YNFKEQ. V dropped 0 bases and J dropped 1; count of bases not matched to a gene: 9. The CDR3 sequence is 19 residues long.

The gene calls are TRBV10-3 and TRBJ2-1; 7 nucleotides line up with TRBD1. The germline gives CDR1 ENHRY, CDR2 SYGVKD. V dropped 2 bases and J dropped 6; count of bases not matched to a gene: 13. The CDR3 has 17 residues. CDR3 DNA: TGTGCCATCAGTGAGCCCCAGGGGGTTCAAATGTCCAATGAGCAGTTCTTC. It yields the protein CAISEPQGVQMSNEQFF.

This clone was found once. The rearrangement joins TRBV9 to TRBJ1-2, with 10 bases that match TRBD1. The V gene end was trimmed by 3 bases and the J gene end by 3 bases; junction bases not matched to a gene: 5. Germline CDR1 and CDR2: SGDLS and YYNGEE. This CDR3 region has 15 residues. CDR3 in amino acids: CASSGGQGGDYGYTF. For the CDR3, the DNA is TGTGCCAGCAGCGGAGGACAGGGGGGTGACTATGGCTACACCTTC.

The CDR3 coding sequence is TGCGCCAGCAGACCCCAGGGGGCAGGGATCTCCTACGAGCAGTACTTC. Translating gives CASRPQGAGISYEQYF. J is TRBJ2-7 and V is TRBV5-1; 8 nucleotides match TRBD1. CDR1 is SGHRS, CDR2 YFSETQ, per germline. Germline trimming cut 5 bases from V and 0 bases from J; bases unmatched to any gene: 10. The CDR3 runs to 16 residues.

The J gene is TRBJ2-1, the V gene TRBV7-2, with TRBD2 matching over 13 bases. Germline lookup yields CDR1 SGHTA and CDR2 FQGNSA. Trimming cost V 1 base and J 7 bases; bases outside gene matches: 1. The CDR3 runs to 15 residues. Here the CDR3 DNA reads TGTGCCAGCAGCTTAGGACTAGCGGGAGGTAATGAGCAGTTCTTC. Translating it yields CASSLGLAGGNEQFF.

The J gene is TRBJ2-2, the V gene TRBV9; 9 nucleotides match TRBD2. Germline loops: CDR1 SGDLS, CDR2 YYNGEE. The CDR3 has 15 residues. With 4 bases clipped from V and 6 bases from J, the junction kept 7 bases outside the gene matches. DNA of the CDR3: TGTGCCAGCAGCCCCCCTGCGGGGGGGGCCGGGGAGCTGTTTTTT. This sequence encodes CASSPPAGGAGELFF.

This chain connects TRBV2 to TRBJ1-6, with a tentative D call TRBD1 (6 bases). Trimming removed 7 bases at V and 6 bases at J, with 10 bases between. CDR1 is SNHLY and CDR2 is FYNNEI in the germline V gene. This CDR3 has 13 amino acids. Written as DNA, the CDR3 is TGTGCCAGCAAGGTGGACAGTAATTCACCCCTCCACTTT. Translated: CASKVDSNSPLHF.

The J gene is TRBJ1-5, the V gene TRBV15, with TRBD1 matching 7 bases. The CDR3 totals 14 residues. V lost 0 bases and J lost 6; bases outside the gene matches: 2. Germline V CDR1 and CDR2: LNHNV, YYDKDF (reference sequence). The CDR3 is CATSRDDRAQPQHF. The CDR3 DNA follows: TGTGCCACCAGCAGAGATGACAGGGCTCAGCCCCAGCATTTT.

This sequence joins TRBV5-1 and TRBJ2-7; D perhaps matches TRBD1 (6 bases). Looked up from germline, CDR1 is SGHRS and CDR2 is YFSETQ. The ends were cut back, 2 bases at V and 4 bases at J, with 13 bases in the middle. The CDR3 has 14 amino acids. The chain's CDR3 is CASSLGSTGYEQYF. Written as DNA, the CDR3 is TGCGCCAGCAGCTTAGGGAGCACAGGGTACGAGCAGTACTTC.

This chain connects TRBV19 to TRBJ1-1, with D unresolved. This CDR3 region has 15 residues. Per germline, CDR1 LNHDA and CDR2 SQIVND (reference sequence). V was clipped by 8 bases and J by 0 bases, with 16 bases between them. The CDR3 DNA sequence: TGTGCCAGTGTGACTAGATCGGGCATGAACACTGAAGCTTTCTTT. This translates into CASVTRSGMNTEAFF.

The CDR3: CATSPGLAGARPDTQYF. The CDR3 nucleotides read TGTGCCACCAGCCCGGGACTAGCGGGGGCCAGGCCAGATACGCAGTATTTT. The V call is TRBV15, the J call TRBJ2-3, with 14 bases aligning to TRBD2. With V trimmed by 5 bases and J by 4 bases, 8 bases remained unmatched. Germline lookup yields CDR1 LNHNV and CDR2 YYDKDF (reference sequence). This CDR3 contains 17 residues. The full variable domain, rest sourced from reference TRBV15 and TRBJ2-3, is DAMVIQNPRYQVTQFGKPVTLSCSQTLNHNVMYWYQQKSSQAPKLLFHYYDKDFNNEADTPDNFQSRRPNTSFCFLDIRSPGLGDTAMYLCATSPGLAGARPDTQYFGPGTRLTVL.

The chain uses TRBV5-6 and TRBJ1-2; D unresolved. The CDR3 totals 14 residues. Germline CDR1 is SGHDT and CDR2 is YYEEEE. V was cut by 1 base and J by 5 bases, with 12 bases left in between. Here the CDR3 DNA reads TGTGCCAGCAGCTTGTCAGGCAGAACTTATGGCTACACCTTC. It is translated as CASSLSGRTYGYTF. Full variable domain (remainder filled in from reference TRBV5-6 and TRBJ1-2): DAGVTQSPTHLIKTRGQQVTLRCSPKSGHDTVSWYQQALGQGPQFIFQYYEEEERQRGNFPDRFSGHQFPNYSSELNVNALLLGDSALYLCASSLSGRTYGYTFGSGTRLTVV.

This chain uses TRBV28 with TRBJ1-5; D is undetermined. The germline V and J ends were trimmed by 4 bases and 6 bases, with 19 bases remaining between them. The CDR3 runs to 16 residues. The germline V gene has CDR1 MDHEN and CDR2 SYDVKM. CDR3 protein: CASSSRFLGRVQPQHF. The CDR3 nucleotides are TGTGCCAGCAGTTCCCGGTTTCTGGGAAGGGTTCAGCCCCAGCATTTT.

The J gene is TRBJ2-7, the V gene TRBV27; 7 nucleotides line up with TRBD1. The CDR3 covers 17 residues. Germline V CDR1 and CDR2: MNHEY, SMNVEV (reference sequence). V trimming: 2 bases; J trimming: 0 bases; junction bases outside the gene matches: 10. The CDR3: CASSLGAPRQGSYEQYF. The DNA of the CDR3 is TGTGCCAGCAGTTTAGGAGCTCCCAGACAGGGCTCCTACGAGCAGTACTTC.